The rows below give T cell receptor beta chains drawn from one sample of a study of T cell responses to AZD1222 COVID-19 vaccine. Data came from immunoSEQ multiplex PCR; TCRdb stores just in-frame clones and leaves some out. This sample yields tens of thousands of clones, of which around 80% are seen a single time; roughly 18% belongs to the top ten. The sequences come from peripheral blood, collected 28 days after the second AZD1222 dose. These TCRs come from an adult who received the AZD1222 COVID-19 vaccine. The CDR3 runs from the conserved cysteine through the conserved F or W. A D gene is named only where the DNA matches it firmly. A row's size may be missing; if present it is once, few, many or a size class.

V gene: TRBV3-1/TRBV3-2; J gene: TRBJ2-2; clone size: once; CDR3 length: 15; D gene: TRBD2; CDR3 DNA: TGTGCCAGCAGACCGTGGGGGGGAAACACCGGGGAGCTGTTTTTT; CDR3 protein: CASRPWGGNTGELFF
V gene: TRBV11-2; J gene: TRBJ1-2; clone size: -; CDR3 length: 15; D gene: -; CDR3 DNA: TGTGCCAGCAGCTTAGGATTGGGGAGGGACTATGGCTACACCTTC; CDR3 protein: CASSLGLGRDYGYTF
V gene: TRBV7-6; J gene: TRBJ1-2; clone size: -; CDR3 length: 13; D gene: -; CDR3 DNA: TGTGCCAGCAGCTTAGCGGACAGCTCCCCGCACACCTTC; CDR3 protein: CASSLADSSPHTF
V gene: TRBV7-6; J gene: TRBJ1-3; clone size: -; CDR3 length: 14; D gene: -; CDR3 DNA: TGTGCCAGCAGCTTAGGGACAGTGGGAAACACCATATATTTT; CDR3 protein: CASSLGTVGNTIYF
V gene: TRBV7-2; J gene: TRBJ2-5; clone size: -; CDR3 length: 17; D gene: TRBD2; CDR3 DNA: TGTGCCAGCAGCTTAGCACCTAGCGGGGGATCACAAGAGACCCAGTACTTC; CDR3 protein: CASSLAPSGGSQETQYF
V gene: TRBV7-8; J gene: TRBJ1-5; clone size: once; CDR3 length: 16; D gene: TRBD1; CDR3 DNA: TGTGCCAGCAGCCCGTCGGGACAGAGACGCAATCAGCCCCAGCATTTT; CDR3 protein: CASSPSGQRRNQPQHF
V gene: TRBV19; J gene: TRBJ2-3; clone size: -; CDR3 length: 14; D gene: -; CDR3 DNA: TGTGCCAGTAGTATCCCAATACCTCCTAATACGCAGTATTTT; CDR3 protein: CASSIPIPPNTQYF
V gene: TRBV29-1; J gene: TRBJ2-7; clone size: -; CDR3 length: 13; D gene: -; CDR3 DNA: TGCAGCGCCGCCCGACAGGTTGGTTACGAGCAGTACTTC; CDR3 protein: CSAARQVGYEQYF
V gene: TRBV7-8; J gene: TRBJ1-5; clone size: -; CDR3 length: 16; D gene: -; CDR3 DNA: TGTGCCAGCAGCTTAGCGCGCCGGGACCACAATCAGCCCCAGCATTTT; CDR3 protein: CASSLARRDHNQPQHF
V gene: TRBV28; J gene: TRBJ1-1; clone size: -; CDR3 length: 16; D gene: -; CDR3 DNA: TGTGCCAGCAGCCCTCCTCCGGTGGGAAAGAACACTGAAGCTTTCTTT; CDR3 protein: CASSPPPVGKNTEAFF
V gene: TRBV6-4; J gene: TRBJ2-1; clone size: -; CDR3 length: 15; D gene: -; CDR3 DNA: TGTGCCAGCAGTGCAGAGGGTAGCTCCTACAATGAGCAGTTCTTC; CDR3 protein: CASSAEGSSYNEQFF
V gene: TRBV9; J gene: TRBJ1-2; clone size: -; CDR3 length: 14; D gene: TRBD1; CDR3 DNA: TGTGCCAGCAGCGCGAAGGACAGGGGGCAAGGCTACACCTTC; CDR3 protein: CASSAKDRGQGYTF
V gene: TRBV11-2; J gene: TRBJ2-3; clone size: -; CDR3 length: 12; D gene: -; CDR3 DNA: TGTGCCAGCAGCGAATCTGGGGATACGCAGTATTTT; CDR3 protein: CASSESGDTQYF
V gene: TRBV4-1; J gene: TRBJ1-4; clone size: few; CDR3 length: 15; D gene: -; CDR3 DNA: TGCGCCAGCAGCCGCTTTTTTGGGGCGGGGGAAAAACTGTTTTTT; CDR3 protein: CASSRFFGAGEKLFF
V gene: TRBV15; J gene: TRBJ2-2; clone size: -; CDR3 length: 18; D gene: TRBD2; CDR3 DNA: TGTGCCACCAGCACTTACGGGCAGCGGGGGGCGAACACCGGGGAGCTGTTTTTT; CDR3 protein: CATSTYGQRGANTGELFF
V gene: TRBV28; J gene: TRBJ1-5; clone size: -; CDR3 length: 14; D gene: -; CDR3 DNA: TGTGCCAGCAGTCCAAGGGTATCCGGTCAGCCCCAGCATTTT; CDR3 protein: CASSPRVSGQPQHF
V gene: TRBV5-1; J gene: TRBJ2-1; clone size: -; CDR3 length: 13; D gene: TRBD1; CDR3 DNA: TGCGCCAGCAGCTTAGGGACAGACAATGAGCAGTTCTTC; CDR3 protein: CASSLGTDNEQFF
V gene: TRBV12-5; J gene: TRBJ2-2; clone size: -; CDR3 length: 13; D gene: -; CDR3 DNA: TGTGCTAGCGGGACACCGAACACCGGGGAGCTGTTTTTT; CDR3 protein: CASGTPNTGELFF
V gene: TRBV5-4; J gene: TRBJ2-3; clone size: -; CDR3 length: 14; D gene: -; CDR3 DNA: TGTGCCAGCAGCCACCGGGGGAACACAGATACGCAGTATTTT; CDR3 protein: CASSHRGNTDTQYF
V gene: TRBV19; J gene: TRBJ1-1; clone size: -; CDR3 length: 13; D gene: TRBD1; CDR3 DNA: TGTGCCAGTAGTGAACAGGGGGGGACTGAAGCTTTCTTT; CDR3 protein: CASSEQGGTEAFF
V gene: TRBV28; J gene: TRBJ1-2; clone size: -; CDR3 length: 12; D gene: -; CDR3 DNA: TGTGCCAGCACCCTAGCTAACTATGGCTACACCTTC; CDR3 protein: CASTLANYGYTF
V gene: TRBV7-8; J gene: TRBJ2-1; clone size: -; CDR3 length: 15; D gene: TRBD2; CDR3 DNA: TGTGCCAGCACCCCGACTGTGGCGGGGGACAATGAGCAGTTCTTC; CDR3 protein: CASTPTVAGDNEQFF
V gene: TRBV7-2; J gene: TRBJ1-3; clone size: once; CDR3 length: 16; D gene: -; CDR3 DNA: TGTGCCAGCAGCCGCCCCGGGAGGGGCTCTGGAAACACCATATATTTT; CDR3 protein: CASSRPGRGSGNTIYF
V gene: TRBV18; J gene: TRBJ2-5; clone size: -; CDR3 length: 16; D gene: TRBD2; CDR3 DNA: TGTGCCAGCTCCCCTAATAGCGGGGCCTTCCAAGAGACCCAGTACTTC; CDR3 protein: CASSPNSGAFQETQYF
V gene: TRBV3-1/TRBV3-2; J gene: TRBJ2-5; clone size: few; CDR3 length: 14; D gene: -; CDR3 DNA: TGTGCCAGCAGCCAAGGGACTATTCAAGAGACCCAGTACTTC; CDR3 protein: CASSQGTIQETQYF
V gene: TRBV5-1; J gene: TRBJ2-3; clone size: -; CDR3 length: 19; D gene: -; CDR3 DNA: TGCGCCAGCAGCTTGAGAGCAGGGGCCCCGGGAAGAGGCACAGATACGCAGTATTTT; CDR3 protein: CASSLRAGAPGRGTDTQYF
V gene: TRBV18; J gene: TRBJ2-1; clone size: -; CDR3 length: 16; D gene: -; CDR3 DNA: TGTGCCAGCTCACCTATCCGGGACATCGGTACGGATGAGCAGTTCTTC; CDR3 protein: CASSPIRDIGTDEQFF
V gene: TRBV19; J gene: TRBJ1-5; clone size: -; CDR3 length: 14; D gene: TRBD1; CDR3 DNA: TGTGCCAGTTTTCGGACAGGGATGAATCAGCCCCAGCATTTT; CDR3 protein: CASFRTGMNQPQHF
V gene: TRBV11-1; J gene: TRBJ1-3; clone size: -; CDR3 length: 15; D gene: TRBD1; CDR3 DNA: TGTGCCAGCAGCCCGGGACAGTACTCTGGAAACACCATATATTTT; CDR3 protein: CASSPGQYSGNTIYF
V gene: TRBV7-8; J gene: TRBJ2-7; clone size: -; CDR3 length: 15; D gene: TRBD1; CDR3 DNA: TGTGCCAGCAGCCCGAGGGACAGGGGGGTCGGCGAGCAGTACTTC; CDR3 protein: CASSPRDRGVGEQYF
V gene: TRBV15; J gene: TRBJ1-6; clone size: -; CDR3 length: 12; D gene: -; CDR3 DNA: TGTGCCACCAGCAGACCCGCCTCGCCCCTCCACTTT; CDR3 protein: CATSRPASPLHF
V gene: TRBV5-4; J gene: TRBJ2-5; clone size: -; CDR3 length: 14; D gene: -; CDR3 DNA: TGTGCCAGCAGCTTGGAGGCTAGCGCAGAGACCCAGTACTTC; CDR3 protein: CASSLEASAETQYF
V gene: TRBV28; J gene: TRBJ2-7; clone size: -; CDR3 length: 13; D gene: -; CDR3 DNA: TGTGCCAGCAGGGGAACTAGTCCGGGCGAGCAGTACTTC; CDR3 protein: CASRGTSPGEQYF
V gene: TRBV6-5; J gene: TRBJ1-5; clone size: -; CDR3 length: 15; D gene: TRBD1; CDR3 DNA: TGTGCCAGCAGGAGGGGGCAGGGAGAGGGTCAGCCCCAGCATTTT; CDR3 protein: CASRRGQGEGQPQHF
V gene: TRBV19; J gene: TRBJ1-2; clone size: -; CDR3 length: 13; D gene: -; CDR3 DNA: TGTGCCAGTAGTATCGGACAGTTGTGGGGCTACACCTTC; CDR3 protein: CASSIGQLWGYTF
V gene: TRBV6-5; J gene: TRBJ2-1; clone size: -; CDR3 length: 13; D gene: TRBD2; CDR3 DNA: TGTGCCAGCAAAGCGGGGGGATATAATGAGCAGTTCTTC; CDR3 protein: CASKAGGYNEQFF
V gene: TRBV18; J gene: TRBJ2-3; clone size: -; CDR3 length: 15; D gene: -; CDR3 DNA: TGTGCCAGCTCACCATGGCAGGGTCCCACAGATACGCAGTATTTT; CDR3 protein: CASSPWQGPTDTQYF
V gene: TRBV29-1; J gene: TRBJ1-1; clone size: once; CDR3 length: 14; D gene: -; CDR3 DNA: TGCACTCATGGAGGGGTAGTAGGGAACACTGAAGCTTTCTTT; CDR3 protein: CTHGGVVGNTEAFF
V gene: TRBV6-5; J gene: TRBJ1-5; clone size: -; CDR3 length: 14; D gene: -; CDR3 DNA: TGTGCCAGCGCCCATGGAGATAGCAATCAGCCCCAGCATTTT; CDR3 protein: CASAHGDSNQPQHF
V gene: TRBV27; J gene: TRBJ1-2; clone size: -; CDR3 length: 13; D gene: -; CDR3 DNA: TGTGCCAGCAGTTTTGGGCCGGACTATGGCTACACCTTC; CDR3 protein: CASSFGPDYGYTF
V gene: TRBV18; J gene: TRBJ1-2; clone size: -; CDR3 length: 16; D gene: -; CDR3 DNA: TGTGCCAGCTCACCACTCTCCGGGACATCTAACTATGGCTACACCTTC; CDR3 protein: CASSPLSGTSNYGYTF
V gene: TRBV28; J gene: TRBJ1-5; clone size: -; CDR3 length: 13; D gene: -; CDR3 DNA: TGTGCCAGCACTCCGGGCCCAAGGCAGCCCCAGCATTTT; CDR3 protein: CASTPGPRQPQHF
V gene: TRBV11-2; J gene: TRBJ1-2; clone size: -; CDR3 length: 14; D gene: TRBD1; CDR3 DNA: TGTGCCAGCAGCTCAGTTACAGGGGTTTGGGGCTACACCTTC; CDR3 protein: CASSSVTGVWGYTF